The 30 T cell receptor beta chains listed next were all sequenced from one sample in a study of blood T cell repertoires in COVID-19 (dated by TCRdb to 2020 to 2022). Library preparation was by the immunoSEQ multiplex PCR assay. Here the immuneACCESS table is served through TCRdb, limited to in-frame sequences with V and J called. Missing clones are a known gap in these copies; in checked studies unresolved V genes cover under half, and the rest lacks a known reason. The sample table holds about 230,000 clones, of which over 80% were seen once. The ten largest account for about 2.5% of the sample. The sequencing sample was made of peripheral blood. These receptors were obtained from an older woman with active or convalescent COVID-19.

The chain has TRBV10-3 and TRBJ2-3; 12 nucleotides match TRBD2. V dropped 5 bases and J dropped 0; count of bases not matched to a gene: 9. Germline values: CDR1 ENHRY, CDR2 SYGVKD. The CDR3 totals 18 residues. CDR3 nucleotide sequence: TGTGCCATCAGTCTATTTTCTAGCGGGGGGGCGAGCACAGATACGCAGTATTTT. It codes for CAISLFSSGGASTDTQYF.

This chain uses TRBV18 with TRBJ2-3, with 13 bases fitting TRBD2. The V gene's germline CDR1 is KGHSH and CDR2 LQKENI. J was trimmed by 4 bases and V by 1 base; bases with no gene match: 2. The CDR3 runs to 16 residues. CDR3 sequence reads: CASSPQLAGGPDTQYF. DNA for the CDR3: TGTGCCAGCTCACCACAACTAGCGGGGGGGCCAGATACGCAGTATTTT.

In its sample, this clone was seen once. This chain links TRBV30 with TRBJ2-3; TRBD2 agrees at 8 bases. The germline V gene encodes CDR1 GTSNPN and CDR2 SVGIG (reference sequence). The CDR3 sequence is 15 residues long. With 5 bases clipped from V and 1 base from J, the junction kept 8 bases outside the gene matches. CDR3 nucleotide sequence: TGTGCCTGGGGTAGCGGGGTCCCCGGCACAGATACGCAGTATTTT. Translating gives CAWGSGVPGTDTQYF.

This chain links TRBV7-2 with TRBJ1-2; D is undetermined. The V gene's germline CDR1 is SGHTA and CDR2 FQGNSA. This CDR3 is 14 amino acids long. The germline V and J ends were trimmed by 3 bases and 2 bases, with 10 bases remaining between them. The CDR3 coding sequence is TGTGCCAGCAGCTTGAATCCAGGCAACTATGGCTACACCTTC. It translates to CASSLNPGNYGYTF.

The V gene is TRBV18, the J gene TRBJ2-1; possible D gene TRBD1, 7 bases. The CDR3 is 16 amino acids. Deletions cut 0 bases from V and 3 bases from J, with 12 bases between. Germline CDR1 KGHSH, CDR2 LQKENI. CDR3 bases: TGTGCCAGCTCACCACCGAACAGGGGAGGCTACAATGAGCAGTTCTTC. Translating it yields CASSPPNRGGYNEQFF.

V usage is TRBV7-9 and J usage is TRBJ2-5; TRBD2 agrees at 7 bases. Germline CDR1 SEHNR, CDR2 FQNEAQ (reference sequence). The CDR3 is made up of 16 amino acids. The V segment lost 5 bases and the J segment 2 bases; nucleotides outside the gene matches: 11. The CDR3 sequence: CASSPLGRAGQETQYF. CDR3 sequence (DNA): TGTGCCAGCAGCCCCCTAGGGCGAGCGGGGCAAGAGACCCAGTACTTC. Supplemented by reference TRBV7-9 and TRBJ2-5, the full variable domain reads DTGVSQNPRHKITKRGQNVTFRCDPISEHNRLYWYRQTLGQGPEFLTYFQNEAQLEKSRLLSDRFSAERPKGSFSTLEIQRTEQGDSAMYLCASSPLGRAGQETQYFGPGTRLLVL.

The sample holds many counts of this clone. The chain employs TRBV7-3 and TRBJ2-3; 7 bases line up with TRBD2. Germline V CDR1 and CDR2: SGHTA, FQGTGA. V shed 2 bases, J shed 6 bases, and the junction held 20 bases outside the gene matches. The CDR3 is 19 residues long. The CDR3 DNA reads as TGTGCCAGCAGCTTACAAGCGGGCGCAGACTATGGGAGGGTCGATACGCAGTATTTT. This encodes CASSLQAGADYGRVDTQYF.

This clone was counted a single time. The chain employs TRBV5-1 and TRBJ2-5, with 14 bases matching TRBD2. The CDR3 is 18 residues long. The V gene end was trimmed by 5 bases and the J gene end by 5 bases; junction bases not matched to a gene: 14. Germline-derived CDR1 and CDR2 are SGHRS and YFSETQ. This CDR3 reads CASSFAPGTSGSGETQYF. CDR3 sequence (DNA): TGCGCCAGCAGTTTCGCTCCCGGGACTAGCGGGAGCGGGGAGACCCAGTACTTC. The full variable domain, completed using reference TRBV5-1 and TRBJ2-5, is KAGVTQTPRYLIKTRGQQVTLSCSPISGHRSVSWYQQTPGQGLQFLFEYFSETQRNKGNFPGRFSGRQFSNSRSEMNVSTLELGDSALYLCASSFAPGTSGSGETQYFGPGTRLLVL.

DNA of the CDR3: TGTGCCAGCAGCTTAGAATCTAGCTCCTACAATGAGCAGTTCTTC. This translates into CASSLESSSYNEQFF. The chain combines TRBV7-2 with TRBJ2-1; D is uncertain. This CDR3 is built from 15 residues. The V and J ends lost 1 base and 0 bases respectively, with 7 bases between them. Germline lookup yields CDR1 SGHTA and CDR2 FQGNSA.

This clone was picked up a small number of times. V gene TRBV5-1 combines with J gene TRBJ2-3, with D possibly matching TRBD2 (6 bases). V was shortened by 5 bases and J by 3 bases, with 13 bases between the two germline ends. The CDR3 has 14 amino acids. CDR1 and CDR2 from the germline V gene are SGHRS and YFSETQ. This CDR3 is CASSIGSRTDTQYF. In DNA form, the CDR3 reads TGCGCCAGCAGTATCGGGAGTAGGACAGATACGCAGTATTTT.

The genes are TRBV6-5 and TRBJ2-7; 11 bases are a match to TRBD2. Germline V gene sequence: CDR1 MNHEY, CDR2 SVGAGI. V was pared by 7 bases and J by 5 bases, with 10 bases of the junction left unmatched. The CDR3 extends over 15 amino acids. Here the CDR3 DNA reads TGTGCCAGCACCTGGACTAGCGGGTTCCCTAACGAGCAGTACTTC. Protein: CASTWTSGFPNEQYF.

The chain is built from TRBV2 and TRBJ1-6; tentatively, D is TRBD1 (5 bases). The CDR3 length is 17 residues. The V and J ends lost 1 base and 10 bases respectively, with 20 bases between them. Germline V CDR1 and CDR2: SNHLY, FYNNEI. The CDR3, as DNA: TGTGCCAGCAGTGAAGGGCGTAGACTCTCAAGGGGATCACCCCTCCACTTT. It yields the protein CASSEGRRLSRGSPLHF.

The chain links TRBV19 to TRBJ1-1; a possible D gene is TRBD1 (5 bases). CDR3 length equals 15 residues. Trimming removed 5 bases at V and 3 bases at J, with 16 bases between. Germline V gene data show CDR1 as LNHDA and CDR2 as SQIVND (reference sequence). The CDR3 DNA sequence: TGTGCCAGTAGTCCTCGAGGCGGGGGGGACACTGAAGCTTTCTTT. It translates to CASSPRGGGDTEAFF.

The chain is built from TRBV10-3 and TRBJ1-2; the match to TRBD1 covers 7 bases. Trimming took 3 bases from V and 6 from J; bases not matched to a gene: 1. From germline, CDR1 is ENHRY and CDR2 SYGVKD. CDR3 length: 12 residues. The CDR3 DNA reads as TGTGCCATCAGTGACAGGGGGGATGGCTACACCTTC. It yields the protein CAISDRGDGYTF.

CDR3 nucleotides: TGTGCCAGCAGTATAACAGGGGGCGCCTTGACAGATACGCAGTATTTT. It is translated as CASSITGGALTDTQYF. The chain carries TRBV28 and TRBJ2-3, with 9 bases fitting TRBD1. The CDR3 contains 16 residues. The germline V gene has CDR1 MDHEN and CDR2 SYDVKM. V gave up 5 bases and J gave up 3 bases; unmatched junction bases: 9.

Only a few counts were recorded for this clone. V gene TRBV6-5 combines with J gene TRBJ1-2; D may be TRBD1 (6 bases). This CDR3 is 12 amino acids long. V lost 7 bases and J lost 3, with 9 bases in between. Germline loops: CDR1 MNHEY, CDR2 SVGAGI. CDR3 DNA sequence: TGTGCCAGCACTCAGGGGCACTATGGCTACACCTTC. Translation: CASTQGHYGYTF.

This chain links TRBV6-2 or TRBV6-3 with TRBJ2-1; a possible D gene is TRBD1 (6 bases). The CDR3 extends over 11 amino acids. V lost 8 bases and J 9 bases, leaving 11 bases between the germline ends. Looked up from germline, CDR1 is MNHEY and CDR2 is SVGEGT. CDR3 nucleotide sequence: TGTGCCAGCCGTTCAGGGGCTGAGCAGTTCTTC. This gives the protein CASRSGAEQFF.

As DNA, the CDR3 is TGTGCCAGCTCACCATCAGTCCAGGGCACAGATACGCAGTATTTT. It specifies CASSPSVQGTDTQYF. The gene calls are TRBV18 and TRBJ2-3; no reliable D call. Per the germline V gene, CDR1 is KGHSH and CDR2 is LQKENI. The CDR3 totals 15 residues. The V and J ends lost 2 bases and 1 base respectively, with 10 bases between them.

V gene TRBV6-2 or TRBV6-3 combines with J gene TRBJ1-6; 10 bases are a match to TRBD1. This CDR3 has 16 amino acids. Germline V gene data show CDR1 as MNHEY and CDR2 as SVGEGT. J was trimmed by 7 bases and V by 6 bases; bases with no gene match: 9. CDR3 sequence reads: CASSSRDRGRNSPLHF. The CDR3 DNA is TGTGCCAGCAGCTCCCGGGACAGGGGACGGAATTCACCCCTCCACTTT.

This clone was recorded once. V usage is TRBV3-1 (or the pseudogene TRBV3-2) and J usage is TRBJ2-1, with TRBD2 matching over 8 bases. Germline V gives CDR1 LGHDT, CDR2 YNNKEL (reference sequence). CDR3 length: 15 amino acids. With 4 bases clipped from V and 0 bases from J, the junction kept 2 bases outside the gene matches. The CDR3, as DNA: TGTGCCAGCAGCCTTAGCGGGGTCTCCTACAATGAGCAGTTCTTC. It codes for CASSLSGVSYNEQFF.

This clone was recorded only once. This rearrangement joins TRBV2 to TRBJ1-3, with D possibly TRBD1 on 6 matching bases. Germline values: CDR1 SNHLY, CDR2 FYNNEI. V lost 7 bases, J lost 4 bases, and 17 bases lay in between. The CDR3 is 15 amino acids. This CDR3 is CASTQGSRGGNTIYF. The CDR3, as DNA: TGTGCCAGCACCCAGGGATCCAGGGGCGGAAACACCATATATTTT.

This sequence joins TRBV2 and TRBJ2-3; 9 nucleotides match TRBD2. CDR1 is SNHLY, CDR2 FYNNEI, per germline. The CDR3 length is 17 residues. The V gene end was trimmed by 8 bases and the J gene end by 0 bases; junction bases not matched to a gene: 12. This chain's CDR3 is CASDRVGGGASTDTQYF. The CDR3 DNA is TGTGCCAGCGATAGAGTCGGCGGGGGGGCTAGCACAGATACGCAGTATTTT.

The V and J genes are TRBV6-5 and TRBJ1-1; D not resolved. V lost 4 bases and J lost 1, with 7 bases in between. In germline, CDR1 is MNHEY, CDR2 SVGAGI. This CDR3 spans 13 amino acids. This CDR3 is CASSFRQNTEAFF. The CDR3 nucleotides are TGTGCCAGCAGTTTTAGACAGAACACTGAAGCTTTCTTT.

The chain links TRBV6-5 to TRBJ1-1, with D possibly being TRBD1 (5 bases). Trimming shortened V by 0 bases and J by 10 bases, and 12 bases separated the two germline ends. Germline lookup yields CDR1 MNHEY and CDR2 SVGAGI. The CDR3 contains 13 residues. CDR3 sequence: CASSYSTRGRAFF. CDR3 DNA: TGTGCCAGCAGTTACTCGACGCGGGGGAGAGCTTTCTTT.

CDR3 coding DNA: TGTGCCAGCAGCCTCCGGGGTCGCGGGATCTCCTACAATGAGCAGTTCTTC. This encodes CASSLRGRGISYNEQFF. This chain links TRBV9 with TRBJ2-1; TRBD2 might be the D (6 bases). Deletions cut 4 bases from V and 0 bases from J, with 17 bases between. This CDR3 is 17 amino acids long. The germline gives CDR1 SGDLS, CDR2 YYNGEE. Supplemented by reference TRBV9 and TRBJ2-1, the full variable domain reads DSGVTQTPKHLITATGQRVTLRCSPRSGDLSVYWYQQSLDQGLQFLIQYYNGEERAKGNILERFSAQQFPDLHSELNLSSLELGDSALYFCASSLRGRGISYNEQFFGPGTRLTVL.

This chain connects TRBV2 to TRBJ2-5; TRBD2 is a possible D gene (5 bases). Looked up from germline, CDR1 is SNHLY and CDR2 is FYNNEI. The V end lost 4 bases, the J end lost 3 bases, and 15 bases lay between the germline ends. The CDR3 runs to 15 residues. CDR3 loop: CASSVGQVREETQYF. The DNA of the CDR3 is TGTGCCAGCAGTGTCGGCCAGGTGAGGGAAGAGACCCAGTACTTC.

This chain uses TRBV13 with TRBJ2-1; 10 bases agree with TRBD2. CDR1 PRHDT and CDR2 FYEKMQ come from the germline V gene (reference sequence). This CDR3 has 20 amino acids. After removal of 3 bases from V and 1 base from J, the junction contained 15 bases not matched to a gene. The CDR3 bases are TGTGCCAGCAGCTTCCTCATCGATCCTCTGACTAGCGGGTCCTACAATGAGCAGTTCTTC. Protein product: CASSFLIDPLTSGSYNEQFF.

The chain links TRBV24-1 to TRBJ2-5; 10 bases line up with TRBD1. The junction had 6 bases not matched to a gene; V was cut back by 6 bases and J by 3 bases. The germline V gene encodes CDR1 KGHDR and CDR2 SFDVKD. There are 15 residues in the CDR3. This chain's CDR3 is CATSPSGTGEETQYF. Here the CDR3 DNA reads TGTGCCACCAGTCCCAGTGGGACAGGGGAAGAGACCCAGTACTTC.

The gene calls are TRBV15 and TRBJ1-6, with TRBD1 matching 8 bases. Trimming at V came to 2 bases and at J to 7 bases, leaving 4 bases not matched to a gene. Germline-derived CDR1 and CDR2 are LNHNV and YYDKDF (reference sequence). This CDR3 has 15 residues. In nucleotides, the CDR3 is TGTGCCACCAGCAGACAAGGGACAGGCAATTCACCCCTCCACTTT. Translation: CATSRQGTGNSPLHF.

The chain employs TRBV7-8 and TRBJ2-7; 7 bases are shared with TRBD1. Germline CDR1 and CDR2: SGHVS and FQNEAQ. Trimming cost V 2 bases and J 2 bases; bases outside gene matches: 6. CDR3 length equals 15 residues. CDR3 DNA: TGTGCCAGCAGCTTACCGGCCGGGACAGCCTACGAGCAGTACTTC. Encoded protein: CASSLPAGTAYEQYF.